This TCR beta chain was retrieved from a study of cytomegalovirus exposure and HLA in healthy donors. Study-level findings and limits: In a later analysis, CMV-associated beta chains were mostly HLA-associated, it appeared. About 87% or about 30% of the time was how often most TCR beta V segments were productive, according to an earlier analysis.

Note on this clone: Its antigen is unidentified.

This PCR relied on a set of 60 Vbeta primers and 13 Jbeta primers. Sequenced by immunoSEQ multiplex PCR; TCRdb stores in-frame clones only, minus some. The repertoire holds fewer than 95,000 clones, with 85% as singletons. Germline-derived CDR1 and CDR2 are MNHEY and SVGAGI. V lost 8 bases and J lost 4; bases outside the gene matches: 11. CDR3 length equals 15 residues. The source is a man aged 35-49 years in good health and CMV-seropositive. This chain connects TRBV6-5 to TRBJ1-2, with 9 bases identical to TRBD1. The sequenced sample consisted of PBMCs. The CDR3 region is CASGVSQGAAYGYTF. In nucleotides, the CDR3 is TGTGCCAGCGGGGTTTCACAGGGGGCGGCCTATGGCTACACCTTC.